This T cell receptor beta chain was sequenced for a study of blood T cells in healthy people across ages. The study's findings and limits: Donor CMV status, an unknown factor, possibly confounded changes in expanded clonotypes. More naive CD4+ cells and higher diversity marked long-lived donors relative to aged donors.

This clonotype showed up just a few times. Its antigen is currently unknown. A J-beta primer mix and a sample-barcoded 5' primer were used in a second PCR of roughly 7 to 12 cycles. TCRdb reanalysed the 5' RACE reads using MiXCR and keeps one entry per CDR3 protein. The table records 780,000 or so distinct CDR3 sequences, more than 50% of them present only once. Sequenced material: blood. The clonotype comes from a man aged 35 to 55 in good health.

The CDR3, as DNA: TGTGCCAGCAGCACCCAACCAGGGGTTGGCACAGATACGCAGTATTTT. This encodes CASSTQPGVGTDTQYF. The chain carries TRBV11-2 and TRBJ2-3, with D tentatively TRBD1 (6 bases). The germline V gene has CDR1 SGHAT and CDR2 FQNNGV. The CDR3 has 16 residues. Trimming took 5 bases from V and 1 from J, leaving 16 bases between them. Drawing the rest from reference TRBV11-2 and TRBJ2-3, the complete variable domain is EAGVAQSPRYKIIEKRQSVAFWCNPISGHATLYWYQQILGQGPKLLIQFQNNGVVDDSQLPKDRFSAERLKGVDSTLKIQPAKLEDSAVYLCASSTQPGVGTDTQYFGPGTRLTVL.